Presented here are 29 T cell receptor beta chains from one specimen sequenced in a study of cytomegalovirus exposure and HLA in healthy donors. Use of 60 Vbeta and 13 Jbeta primers characterized the PCR. TCRdb's copy holds only in-frame clones and misses some; the assay was immunoSEQ multiplex PCR. Of some 150,000 clones detected, 70% to 85% appear once; the ten largest clones hold around 4%. Sequencing input: PBMCs. These receptors originate from a man aged 40-55 years in good health and CMV-seronegative.

The J gene is TRBJ2-5, the V gene TRBV13; 12 bases align to TRBD2. Germline lookup yields CDR1 PRHDT and CDR2 FYEKMQ (reference sequence). This CDR3 has 17 residues. J gave up 2 bases and V 3 bases, and 7 bases lay outside the gene matches. The CDR3 coding sequence is TGTGCCAGCAGCTTCGGGGGACTAGCGGGCCCACAAGAGACCCAGTACTTC. As protein: CASSFGGLAGPQETQYF.

This clone was counted a few times. This chain joins TRBV11-2 and TRBJ1-4; the D is unclear. Deletions cut 5 bases from V and 3 bases from J, with 13 bases between. The germline V gene has CDR1 SGHAT and CDR2 FQNNGV. This CDR3 region has 15 residues. CDR3 coding DNA: TGTGCCAGCAGCCCTAGAGGGTCAGCTAATGAAAAACTGTTTTTT. Protein sequence: CASSPRGSANEKLFF.

This clone was found once. This chain joins TRBV11-1 and TRBJ2-2, with a possible D match to TRBD2 (6 bases). The germline V gene encodes CDR1 SGHAT and CDR2 FQDESV (reference sequence). This CDR3 comprises 16 residues. With 1 base removed from V and 4 bases from J, the gap between germline ends came to 13 bases. Written as DNA, the CDR3 is TGTGCCAGCAGCTTAGGCGGGACCTATTTCACCGGGGAGCTGTTTTTT. Its translation: CASSLGGTYFTGELFF.

DNA of the CDR3: TGTGCCAGCTGGGGGGGGCAGAGCACAGATACGCAGTATTTT. Translating gives CASWGGQSTDTQYF. V is TRBV5-4 and J is TRBJ2-3; maybe TRBD2 (7 bases). Trimming took off 7 bases at V and 0 bases at J, with 12 bases between the two ends. The germline V gene has CDR1 SGHNT and CDR2 YYREEE (reference sequence). This CDR3 has 14 residues. The whole variable domain, remainder taken from reference TRBV5-4 and TRBJ2-3, is ETGVTQSPTHLIKTRGQQVTLRCSSQSGHNTVSWYQQALGQGPQFIFQYYREEENGRGNFPPRFSGLQFPNYSSELNVNALELDDSALYLCASWGGQSTDTQYFGPGTRLTVL.

The chain is built from TRBV6-5 and TRBJ2-5; D possibly corresponds to TRBD1 (6 bases). CDR1 is MNHEY, CDR2 SVGAGI, per germline. The CDR3 covers 13 residues. Trimming shortened V by 5 bases and J by 2 bases, and 9 bases separated the two germline ends. CDR3 region: CASSRTEQETQYF. The CDR3 DNA is TGTGCCAGCAGTAGGACAGAACAAGAGACCCAGTACTTC.

To note about this clone: Distinct nucleotide sequences in the sample also encode this CDR3. The chain is built from TRBV5-1 and TRBJ2-2; D is uncertain. CDR1 and CDR2 (germline): SGHRS, YFSETQ. Trimming shortened V by 4 bases and J by 2 bases, and 3 bases separated the two germline ends. The CDR3 contains 12 residues. The CDR3 DNA reads as TGCGCCAGCAGCCTTAACACCGGGGAGCTGTTTTTT. It codes for CASSLNTGELFF.

This clone was recorded once. The CDR3 coding sequence is TGTGCCAGCAGCTTAGCGGGGTCAGATACGCAGTATTTT. Protein: CASSLAGSDTQYF. This chain links TRBV7-3 with TRBJ2-3, with TRBD2 as a possible D gene (6 bases). V dropped 2 bases and J dropped 4 bases, with 7 bases sitting between them. The V gene's germline CDR1 is SGHTA and CDR2 FQGTGA. The CDR3 consists of 13 residues.

The chain carries TRBV19 and TRBJ2-4; 10 nucleotides agree with TRBD1. The CDR3 is 16 residues long. V was pared by 7 bases and J by 9 bases, with 15 bases of the junction left unmatched. Germline assignment: CDR1 LNHDA and CDR2 SQIVND (reference sequence). The CDR3 here is CASTSWDRGGSGIQYF. The CDR3 bases are TGTGCCAGTACCTCGTGGGACAGGGGTGGATCGGGCATTCAGTACTTC.

The genes are TRBV5-8 and TRBJ1-1, with D possibly matching TRBD1 (5 bases). The CDR3 is 14 amino acids. Germline CDR1 is SGHTS and CDR2 is YDEGEE. V was cut by 4 bases and J by 0 bases, with 10 bases left in between. For the CDR3, the DNA is TGTGCCAGCAGCGTACAGGTACTGAACACTGAAGCTTTCTTT. Amino acid sequence: CASSVQVLNTEAFF.

J is TRBJ1-1 and V is TRBV9, with D tentatively TRBD1 (6 bases). The CDR3 spans 14 residues. CDR1 and CDR2 from the germline V gene are SGDLS and YYNGEE. Trimming shortened V by 3 bases and J by 3 bases, and 12 bases separated the two germline ends. CDR3 nucleotides: TGTGCCAGCAGCGCCGGAGGGGGGGACACTGAAGCTTTCTTT. Encoded protein: CASSAGGGDTEAFF.

The chain combines TRBV4-3 with TRBJ1-3; weak D call: TRBD1 (5 bases). The germline CDR1 and CDR2 sequences are LGHNA and YSLEER. V dropped 0 bases and J dropped 2 bases, with 11 bases sitting between them. This CDR3 has 16 residues. This CDR3 is CASSQDRGDPGNTIYF. The DNA for the CDR3 is TGCGCCAGCAGCCAAGATCGGGGGGACCCTGGAAACACCATATATTTT.

The chain has TRBV5-1 and TRBJ2-5, with 8 bases lining up with TRBD2. CDR3 length: 16 amino acids. The V and J ends lost 3 bases and 2 bases, in that order; junction bases with no gene match: 9. Per germline, CDR1 SGHRS and CDR2 YFSETQ. Here the CDR3 DNA reads TGCGCCAGCAGCTGGGGTCTTTTAGCGGGGCAAGAGACCCAGTACTTC. Translated, it gives CASSWGLLAGQETQYF. The full variable domain, in which reference TRBV5-1 and TRBJ2-5 provide the parts outside the CDR3, is KAGVTQTPRYLIKTRGQQVTLSCSPISGHRSVSWYQQTPGQGLQFLFEYFSETQRNKGNFPGRFSGRQFSNSRSEMNVSTLELGDSALYLCASSWGLLAGQETQYFGPGTRLLVL.

This chain joins TRBV10-2 and TRBJ1-2; D is perhaps TRBD1 (5 bases). Trimming pared 6 bases from V and 3 bases from J, leaving 11 bases between. CDR3 size: 13 residues. Germline V gene lookup returns CDR1 WSHSY and CDR2 SAAADI. The CDR3: CASSFGGDYGYTF. In DNA form, the CDR3 reads TGCGCCAGCAGCTTCGGGGGGGACTATGGCTACACCTTC.

The chain uses TRBV28 and TRBJ1-3; the D is unclear. V was shortened by 6 bases and J by 0 bases, with 15 bases between the two germline ends. In germline, CDR1 is MDHEN, CDR2 SYDVKM. The CDR3 consists of 16 residues. The CDR3 protein is CASSPLGRSSGNTIYF. The CDR3, as DNA: TGTGCCAGCAGCCCCTTGGGCAGAAGCTCTGGAAACACCATATATTTT.

The V gene is TRBV7-9, the J gene TRBJ1-1, with TRBD1 matching 9 bases. Germline loops: CDR1 SEHNR, CDR2 FQNEAQ (reference sequence). CDR3 length: 15 amino acids. V lost 3 bases, J lost 11 bases, and 13 bases stayed unmatched. Written as DNA, the CDR3 is TGTGCCAGCAGCTTGGGGAGGACAGGGGACTCCCGGGCTTTCTTT. Its translation: CASSLGRTGDSRAFF.

V gene TRBV11-2 combines with J gene TRBJ2-7, with 7 bases fitting TRBD1. Germline assignment: CDR1 SGHAT and CDR2 FQNNGV. Trimming removed 7 bases from V and 6 bases from J; junction bases left unmatched: 12. This CDR3 is built from 14 residues. Here the CDR3 DNA reads TGTGCCAGCAACCGGGACAGAACAGAACCCGAGCAGTACTTC. The encoded protein is CASNRDRTEPEQYF.

CDR3 coding DNA: TGTGCCAGCAGTCAGGGTAACCAATACGAGCAGTACTTC. It encodes CASSQGNQYEQYF. V and J are TRBV6-1 and TRBJ2-7; a weak D match, TRBD1 (5 bases). The length of the CDR3 is 13 residues. The germline gives CDR1 MNHNS, CDR2 SASEGT. Trimming cost V 5 bases and J 4 bases, with 12 bases left between them.

This clone was detected only a few times. A much larger clone lies a single base off, so this may be a read error. V is TRBV11-2 and J is TRBJ2-1; D is perhaps TRBD2 (5 bases). CDR3 size: 17 residues. Trimming removed 5 bases at V and 9 bases at J, with 26 bases between. Germline CDR1 reads SGHAT; CDR2 reads FQNNGV. This CDR3 is CASSHTETSSLGVEQFF. The DNA for the CDR3 is TGTGCCAGCAGCCATACCGAAACTAGTTCCCTCGGAGTTGAGCAGTTCTTC.

This chain uses TRBV5-5 with TRBJ1-2; D remains ambiguous. This CDR3 is built from 13 residues. The germline CDR1 and CDR2 sequences are SGHKS and YYEKEE (reference sequence). The V gene lost 4 bases and the J gene lost 4 bases, with 11 bases spanning the gap. Here the CDR3 reads CASSQSEGYGYTF. The DNA of the CDR3 is TGTGCCAGCAGCCAGTCCGAGGGCTATGGCTACACCTTC.

The rearrangement uses TRBV7-2 and TRBJ2-5; possible D gene TRBD2, 5 bases. Germline V gene data show CDR1 as SGHTA and CDR2 as FQGNSA. The CDR3 loop spans 12 amino acids. V dropped 5 bases and J dropped 4 bases, with 8 bases sitting between them. CDR3 DNA: TGTGCCAGCAGCCGCGGGTCAGAGACCCAGTACTTC. This codes for CASSRGSETQYF.

CDR3 protein: CASSKDRNEAFF. In nucleotides, the CDR3 is TGTGCCAGCAGCAAGGACAGAAATGAAGCTTTCTTT. V and J are TRBV21-1 and TRBJ1-1; the DNA was not used to check the table's D call, TRBD1. TRBV21-1 counts as a pseudogene. The CDR3 consists of 12 residues.

This clone was seen a single time. The rearrangement joins TRBV6-1 to TRBJ1-3, with TRBD1 matching over 7 bases. CDR3 length equals 15 residues. Germline V gene lookup returns CDR1 MNHNS and CDR2 SASEGT. The ends lost 5 bases at V and 2 bases at J; junction bases unmatched: 6. Here the CDR3 reads CASSLTGLAGNTIYF. As DNA, the CDR3 is TGTGCCAGCAGTTTGACAGGGTTAGCTGGAAACACCATATATTTT.

This clone was seen just once. This chain's CDR3 is CASSPTVNTEAFF. The CDR3 DNA is TGTGCCAGCAGTCCGACAGTGAACACTGAAGCTTTCTTT. The rearrangement uses TRBV2 and TRBJ1-1, with a weak D call TRBD1 (5 bases). The CDR3 runs to 13 residues. Looked up from germline, CDR1 is SNHLY and CDR2 is FYNNEI. V was cut by 5 bases and J by 0 bases, with 7 bases left in between. Full variable domain (rest looked up from reference TRBV2 and TRBJ1-1): EPEVTQTPSHQVTQMGQEVILRCVPISNHLYFYWYRQILGQKVEFLVSFYNNEISEKSEIFDDQFSVERPDGSNFTLKIRSTKLEDSAMYFCASSPTVNTEAFFGQGTRLTVV.

This clone occurred a few times. This chain links TRBV9 with TRBJ2-7; 12 bases line up with TRBD2. Per the germline V gene, CDR1 is SGDLS and CDR2 is YYNGEE. CDR3 length equals 15 residues. The V gene end was trimmed by 3 bases and the J gene end by 4 bases; junction bases not matched to a gene: 5. The CDR3 loop reads CASSGPTSGGYEQYF. The CDR3 nucleotides are TGTGCCAGCAGCGGACCGACTAGCGGGGGTTACGAGCAGTACTTC.

This clone came up a few times. The genes are TRBV5-1 and TRBJ2-7; D possibly corresponds to TRBD1 (5 bases). CDR3 length equals 18 residues. Germline V gene data show CDR1 as SGHRS and CDR2 as YFSETQ. V was clipped by 1 base and J by 0 bases, with 20 bases between them. The CDR3 DNA is TGCGCCAGCAGCTTGTGGGTAAGCACGACAGACCACTCCTACGAGCAGTACTTC. This encodes CASSLWVSTTDHSYEQYF.

The chain links TRBV6-5 to TRBJ1-5; D remains ambiguous. Germline assignment: CDR1 MNHEY and CDR2 SVGAGI. Trimming left V 5 bases short and J 3 bases short, with 8 bases between. The CDR3 sequence is 13 residues long. CDR3 in amino acids: CASSEQPNQPQHF. The CDR3 DNA sequence: TGTGCCAGCAGTGAACAGCCCAATCAGCCCCAGCATTTT.

On this clone itself: The junction departs from the called germline gene at one end, perhaps through a read error. The CDR3 DNA sequence: TGCGCCAGCGGCCAAGAATCCGGGTCTGCGTACGAGCAGTACTTC. This sequence encodes CASGQESGSAYEQYF. The chain employs TRBV4-3 and TRBJ2-5; D gene ambiguous. The J call may not be correct, given that the DNA end is closer to TRBJ2-7. Per germline, CDR1 LGHNA and CDR2 YSLEER. This CDR3 is 15 amino acids long.

The V gene is TRBV19, the J gene TRBJ1-1, with D possibly being TRBD1 (5 bases). With 5 bases removed from V and 6 bases from J, the gap between germline ends came to 16 bases. Germline CDR1 is LNHDA and CDR2 is SQIVND (reference sequence). This CDR3 is built from 14 residues. The CDR3 DNA sequence: TGTGCCAGTAGTCCGGGGGGGTTGGGCTCTGAAGCTTTCTTT. This codes for CASSPGGLGSEAFF.

The V gene is TRBV19, the J gene TRBJ2-2; TRBD1 matches at 7 bases. V was pared by 1 base and J by 5 bases, with 7 bases of the junction left unmatched. CDR1 LNHDA and CDR2 SQIVND come from the germline V gene (reference sequence). This CDR3 spans 16 amino acids. The CDR3: CASSIGQGYGTGELFF. DNA for the CDR3: TGTGCCAGTAGTATAGGACAGGGTTATGGAACCGGGGAGCTGTTTTTT.